This T cell receptor (beta chain) was obtained from a study of T cells after posttransplantation cyclophosphamide. Study-wide points: Later blood repertoires were often dominated by clones from the donor CD8+ memory compartment. Blood and skin or GI T cell repertoires showed limited TRB overlap. After PTCy, TRB diversity resembled that of CNI/methotrexate controls.

A marrow graft followed busulfan-fludarabine conditioning, with cyclophosphamide on days +3 and +4. Sequenced by immunoSEQ multiplex PCR; TCRdb stores in-frame clones only, minus some. This repertoire lists 20,000 to 25,000 clones without singletons; 1.8% sits in the top ten. This clone appeared many times. Antigen: not known. The V gene's germline CDR1 is SSHAT and CDR2 FNYEAQ (reference sequence). With 5 bases clipped from V and 2 bases from J, the junction kept 5 bases outside the gene matches. The CDR3 spans 15 residues. This receptor was taken from a male patient younger than 30 who received an allogeneic stem cell transplant from a related donor, was CMV-positive, and had no GVHD. The graft donor may have given rise to some T cells. The chain is built from TRBV7-7 and TRBJ2-5; 10 bases agree with TRBD2. Specimen: PBMCs, collected after allogeneic stem cell transplant with posttransplant cyclophosphamide. The CDR3 spells CASSQGLAAQETQYF. CDR3 nucleotides: TGTGCCAGCAGCCAAGGACTAGCGGCTCAAGAGACCCAGTACTTC.